The present T cell receptor beta chain was sequenced within a study of a mutant IDH1 vaccine in newly diagnosed glioma. About the research overall: Patients got their first vaccination 4-6 weeks after radiotherapy alone, or with temozolomide cycles. Treated patients, about 62% male and around 40% female, averaged approximately 40 years of age.

Time point in this sample: week 35, safety follow-up. What each vaccine dose contained was 300 ug of mutant IDH1 20-mer peptide, accompanied by topical imiquimod. This table comes from immunoSEQ multiplex PCR, and its TCRdb copy is limited to in-frame clones, with some not included. Of about 26,000 clones listed, approximately 87% are singletons. V was shortened by 4 bases and J by 9 bases, with 13 bases between the two germline ends. The CDR3 spans 14 residues. Germline V gene lookup returns CDR1 SGHDN and CDR2 FVKESK. As for this clone: Its antigen is not identified.

The clonotype was recovered from a man aged 25-45 years with glioma. Sample: PBMCs, taken from a glioma patient whose treatment included an IDH1 peptide vaccine. The chain joins TRBV14 to TRBJ1-6; D not resolved. The CDR3 DNA sequence: TGTGCCAGCAGCCTAGATCCAGAAGTTTCACCCCTCCACTTT. Translated, it gives CASSLDPEVSPLHF.